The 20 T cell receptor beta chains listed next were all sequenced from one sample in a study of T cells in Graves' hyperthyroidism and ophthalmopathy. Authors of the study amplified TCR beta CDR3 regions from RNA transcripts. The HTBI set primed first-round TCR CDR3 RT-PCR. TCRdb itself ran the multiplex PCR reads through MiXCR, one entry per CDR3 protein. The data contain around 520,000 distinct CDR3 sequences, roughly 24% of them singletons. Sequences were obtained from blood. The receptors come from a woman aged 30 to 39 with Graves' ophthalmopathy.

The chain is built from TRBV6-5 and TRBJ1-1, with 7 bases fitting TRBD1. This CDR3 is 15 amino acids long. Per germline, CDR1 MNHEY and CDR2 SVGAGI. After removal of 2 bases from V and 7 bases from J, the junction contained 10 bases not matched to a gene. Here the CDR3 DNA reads TGTGCCAGCAGTTACCCCAAAGGGACAGTCAGTGAAGCTTTCTTT. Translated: CASSYPKGTVSEAFF.

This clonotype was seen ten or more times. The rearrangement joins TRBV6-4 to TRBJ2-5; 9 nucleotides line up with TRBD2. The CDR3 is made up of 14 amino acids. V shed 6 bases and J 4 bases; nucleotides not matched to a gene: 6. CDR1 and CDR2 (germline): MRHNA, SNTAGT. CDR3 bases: TGTGCCAGCAGCCATCCTAGCGGGGCAGAGACCCAGTACTTC. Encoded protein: CASSHPSGAETQYF.

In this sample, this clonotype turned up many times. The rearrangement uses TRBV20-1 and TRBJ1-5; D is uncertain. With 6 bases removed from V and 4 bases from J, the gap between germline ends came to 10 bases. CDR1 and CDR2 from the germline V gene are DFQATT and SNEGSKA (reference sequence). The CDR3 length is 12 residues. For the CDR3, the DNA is TGCAGTGCAAAGTCCACGAATCAGCCCCAGCATTTT. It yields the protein CSAKSTNQPQHF.

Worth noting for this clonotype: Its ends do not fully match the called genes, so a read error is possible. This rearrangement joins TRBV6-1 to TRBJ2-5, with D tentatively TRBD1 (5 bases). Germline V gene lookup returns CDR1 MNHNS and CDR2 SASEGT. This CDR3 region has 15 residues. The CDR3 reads CASSEGAGRQENQYF. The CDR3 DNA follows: TGTGCCAGCAGTGAAGGAGCAGGGCGACAAGAGAACCAGTACTTC.

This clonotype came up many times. The CDR3 sequence: CASPGQDRGAGELFF. The CDR3 DNA sequence: TGTGCCAGCCCGGGCCAGGACAGGGGGGCTGGGGAGCTGTTTTTT. The chain employs TRBV7-2 and TRBJ2-2; the match to TRBD1 covers 10 bases. The CDR3 has 15 amino acids. J gave up 8 bases and V 8 bases, and 11 bases lay outside the gene matches. CDR1 SGHTA and CDR2 FQGNSA come from the germline V gene.

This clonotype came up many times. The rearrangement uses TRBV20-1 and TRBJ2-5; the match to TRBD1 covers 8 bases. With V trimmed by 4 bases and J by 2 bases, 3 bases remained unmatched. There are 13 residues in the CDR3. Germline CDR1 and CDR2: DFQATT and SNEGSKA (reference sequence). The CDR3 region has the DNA TGCAGTGCTAAACAGGGGGTTCAAGAGACCCAGTACTTC. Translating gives CSAKQGVQETQYF.

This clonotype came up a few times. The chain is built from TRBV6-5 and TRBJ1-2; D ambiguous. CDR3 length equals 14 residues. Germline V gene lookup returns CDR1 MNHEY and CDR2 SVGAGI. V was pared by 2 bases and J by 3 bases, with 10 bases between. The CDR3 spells CASSYQSGDYGYTF. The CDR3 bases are TGTGCCAGCAGTTACCAAAGCGGGGACTATGGCTACACCTTC.

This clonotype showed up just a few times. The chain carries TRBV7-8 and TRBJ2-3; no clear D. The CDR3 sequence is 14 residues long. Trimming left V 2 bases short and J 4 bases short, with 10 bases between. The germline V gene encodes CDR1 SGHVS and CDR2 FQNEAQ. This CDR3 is CASSLPISPDTQYF. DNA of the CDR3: TGTGCCAGCAGCTTACCCATCAGCCCAGATACGCAGTATTTT.

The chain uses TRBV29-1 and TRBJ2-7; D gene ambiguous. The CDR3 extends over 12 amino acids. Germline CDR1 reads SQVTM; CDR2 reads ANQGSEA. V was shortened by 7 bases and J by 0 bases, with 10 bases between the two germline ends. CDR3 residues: CSAAGSSYEQYF. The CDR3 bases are TGCAGCGCAGCAGGTAGCTCCTACGAGCAGTACTTC.

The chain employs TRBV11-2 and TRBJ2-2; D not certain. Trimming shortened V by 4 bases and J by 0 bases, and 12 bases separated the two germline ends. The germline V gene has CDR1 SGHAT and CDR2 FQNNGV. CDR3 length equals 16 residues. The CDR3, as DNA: TGTGCCAGCAGCTGGTTCAAAGGGACGAACACCGGGGAGCTGTTTTTT. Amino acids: CASSWFKGTNTGELFF.

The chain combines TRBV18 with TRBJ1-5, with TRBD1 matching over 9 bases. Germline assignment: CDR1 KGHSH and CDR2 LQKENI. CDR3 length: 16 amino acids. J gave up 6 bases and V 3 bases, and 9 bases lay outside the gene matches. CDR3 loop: CASSPLDRGRRQPQHF. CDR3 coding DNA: TGTGCCAGCTCACCTCTGGACAGGGGAAGGCGTCAGCCCCAGCATTTT.

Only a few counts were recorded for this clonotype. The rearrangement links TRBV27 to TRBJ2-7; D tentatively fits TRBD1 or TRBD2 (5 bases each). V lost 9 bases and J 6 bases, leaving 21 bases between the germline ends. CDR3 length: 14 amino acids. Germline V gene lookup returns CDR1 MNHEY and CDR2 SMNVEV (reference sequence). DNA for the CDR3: TGTGCCAGTGCTTCGGGGACGACTTTCGGCGAGCAGTACTTC. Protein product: CASASGTTFGEQYF.

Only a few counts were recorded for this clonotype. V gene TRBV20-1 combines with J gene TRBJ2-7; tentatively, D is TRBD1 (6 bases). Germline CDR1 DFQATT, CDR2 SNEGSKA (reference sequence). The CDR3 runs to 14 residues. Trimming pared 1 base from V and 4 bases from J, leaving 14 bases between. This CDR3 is CSARVAGASYEQYF. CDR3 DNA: TGCAGTGCTAGAGTAGCAGGGGCGAGTTACGAGCAGTACTTC.

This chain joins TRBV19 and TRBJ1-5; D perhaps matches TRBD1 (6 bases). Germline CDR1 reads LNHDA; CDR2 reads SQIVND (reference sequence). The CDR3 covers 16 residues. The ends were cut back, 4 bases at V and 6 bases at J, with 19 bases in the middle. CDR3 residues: CASSTNRQGSVQPQHF. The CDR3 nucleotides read TGTGCCAGTAGTACCAACCGTCAGGGGTCGGTTCAGCCCCAGCATTTT.

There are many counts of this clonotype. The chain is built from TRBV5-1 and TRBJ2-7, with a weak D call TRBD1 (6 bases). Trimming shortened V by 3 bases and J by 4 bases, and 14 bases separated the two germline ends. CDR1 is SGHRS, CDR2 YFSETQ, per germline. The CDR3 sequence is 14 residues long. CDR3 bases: TGCGCCAGCAGCTCCCGGGACAATCTATACGAGCAGTACTTC. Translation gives CASSSRDNLYEQYF. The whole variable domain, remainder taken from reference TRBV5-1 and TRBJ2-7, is KAGVTQTPRYLIKTRGQQVTLSCSPISGHRSVSWYQQTPGQGLQFLFEYFSETQRNKGNFPGRFSGRQFSNSRSEMNVSTLELGDSALYLCASSSRDNLYEQYFGPGTRLTVT.

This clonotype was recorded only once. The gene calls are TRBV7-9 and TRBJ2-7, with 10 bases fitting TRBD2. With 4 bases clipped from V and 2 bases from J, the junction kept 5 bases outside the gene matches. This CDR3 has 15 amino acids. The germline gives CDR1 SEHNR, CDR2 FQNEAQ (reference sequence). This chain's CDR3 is CASSSLLAGTYEQYF. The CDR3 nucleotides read TGTGCCAGCAGCTCATTACTAGCGGGGACCTACGAGCAGTACTTC.

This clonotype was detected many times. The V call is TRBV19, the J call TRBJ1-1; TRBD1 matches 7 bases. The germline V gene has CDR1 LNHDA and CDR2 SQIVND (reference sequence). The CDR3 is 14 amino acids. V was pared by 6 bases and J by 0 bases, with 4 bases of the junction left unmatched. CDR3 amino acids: CASRVQGLNTEAFF. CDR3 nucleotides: TGTGCCAGTAGGGTACAGGGGTTGAACACTGAAGCTTTCTTT.

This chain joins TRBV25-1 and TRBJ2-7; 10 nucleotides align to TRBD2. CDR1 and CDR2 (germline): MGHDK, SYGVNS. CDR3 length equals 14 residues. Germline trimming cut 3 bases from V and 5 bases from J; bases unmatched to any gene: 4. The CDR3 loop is CASSEPSGRDEQYF. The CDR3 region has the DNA TGTGCCAGCAGTGAGCCCAGCGGGAGGGACGAGCAGTACTTC.

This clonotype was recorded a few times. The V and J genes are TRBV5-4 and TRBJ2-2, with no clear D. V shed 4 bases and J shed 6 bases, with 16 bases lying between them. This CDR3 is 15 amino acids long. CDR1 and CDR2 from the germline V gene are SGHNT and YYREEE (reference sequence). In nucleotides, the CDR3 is TGTGCCAGCAGCCCGGACCAGGATAGGCCCGGGGAGCTGTTTTTT. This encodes CASSPDQDRPGELFF.

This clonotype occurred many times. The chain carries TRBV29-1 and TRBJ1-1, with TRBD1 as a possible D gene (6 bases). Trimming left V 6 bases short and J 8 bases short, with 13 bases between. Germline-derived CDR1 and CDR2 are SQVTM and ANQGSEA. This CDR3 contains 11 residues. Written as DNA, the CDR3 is TGCAGCGTGGATACAGGGTTGGAAGCTTTCTTT. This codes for CSVDTGLEAFF.